This T cell receptor (beta chain) comes out of a study of identical twins. The V segment lost 0 bases and the J segment 9 bases; nucleotides outside the gene matches: 16. There are 16 residues in the CDR3. Germline V gene lookup returns CDR1 DFQATT and CDR2 SNEGSKA (reference sequence). MiXCR was run by TCRdb on the 5' RACE reads, yielding one entry per CDR3 protein. The table has about 220,000 distinct CDR3 sequences, 6.5% seen once. This clonotype was found a few times. No antigen is known for it. Findings and caveats of the study: Alpha sequences out of frame and shared by twins had excess low generation probability.

Everyone who gave samples was a healthy Caucasian. This sample was shared with a second study, whose subject was T cells expressing NK-cell markers.

The specimen was CD8+ T cells sorted from blood. The TCR originated in a woman aged 18-29 years in good health. The rearrangement joins TRBV20-1 to TRBJ2-5, with 7 bases matching TRBD2. CDR3 coding DNA: TGCAGTGCTAGAGATATGTCTAGCGGAAGGCCTAGGGCCCAGTACTTC. Its protein product is CSARDMSSGRPRAQYF.